The present TCR beta chain was sequenced within a study of T cell repertoires in ileal Crohn's disease. On the study more broadly: Median disease duration was roughly 8.4 years; about 37% smoked at surgery. Study observations and caveats: High-frequency clones were more common in sorted CD8 than CD4 cells. Endoscopic recurrence occurred in every patient whose clonality exceeded 26.8%. Compared with non-smokers, active smokers at surgery showed more clonal expansions.

Sequencing was performed with immunoSEQ multiplex PCR; in TCRdb, only in-frame clones are kept and a portion is missing. The sample has about 14,000 clones; around four fifths are singletons. Germline V gene data show CDR1 as SGHAT and CDR2 as FQDESV (reference sequence). With 2 bases removed from V and 7 bases from J, the gap between germline ends came to 12 bases. The CDR3 sequence is 13 residues long. Details on this clone: The antigen remains unidentified.

The receptor's source is an adult with Crohn's disease. The chain joins TRBV11-1 to TRBJ2-7; D gene uncertain. The sample was ileal tissue. The CDR3 loop reads CASSLKRLEEQYF. The CDR3 DNA is TGTGCCAGCAGCTTAAAGCGTCTAGAAGAGCAGTACTTC.